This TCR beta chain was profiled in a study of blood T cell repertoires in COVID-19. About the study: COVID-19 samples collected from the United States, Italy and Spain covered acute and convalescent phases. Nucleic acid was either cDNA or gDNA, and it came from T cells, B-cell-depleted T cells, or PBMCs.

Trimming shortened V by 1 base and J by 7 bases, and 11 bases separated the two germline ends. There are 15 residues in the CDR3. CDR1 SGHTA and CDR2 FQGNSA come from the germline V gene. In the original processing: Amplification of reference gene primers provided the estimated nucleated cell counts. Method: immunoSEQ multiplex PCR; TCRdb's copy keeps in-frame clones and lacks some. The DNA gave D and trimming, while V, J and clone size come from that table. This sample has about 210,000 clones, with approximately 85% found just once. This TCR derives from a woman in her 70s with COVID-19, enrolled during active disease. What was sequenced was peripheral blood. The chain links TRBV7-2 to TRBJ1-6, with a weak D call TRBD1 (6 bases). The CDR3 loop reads CASSLDWGLNSPLHF. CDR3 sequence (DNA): TGTGCCAGCAGCTTAGATTGGGGGCTGAATTCACCCCTCCACTTT.